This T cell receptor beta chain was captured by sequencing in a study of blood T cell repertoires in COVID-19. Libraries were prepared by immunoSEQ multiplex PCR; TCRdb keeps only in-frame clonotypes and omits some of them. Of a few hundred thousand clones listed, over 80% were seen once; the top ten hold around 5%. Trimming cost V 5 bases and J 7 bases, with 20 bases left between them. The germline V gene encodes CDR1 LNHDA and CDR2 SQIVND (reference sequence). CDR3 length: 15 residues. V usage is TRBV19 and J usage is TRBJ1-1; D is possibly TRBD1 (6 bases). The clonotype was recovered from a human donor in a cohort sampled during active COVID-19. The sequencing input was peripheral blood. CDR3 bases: TGTGCCAGTAGTGCTAGGAGCGGGGGCCGGGATGAAGCTTTCTTT. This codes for CASSARSGGRDEAFF.